These 14 T cell receptor beta chains share one sample of origin, sequenced in a study of T cell responses to AZD1222 COVID-19 vaccine. Sequencing was performed with immunoSEQ multiplex PCR; in TCRdb, only in-frame clones are kept and a portion is missing. The sample has 150,000 to 200,000 clones; less than 90% are singletons. Sequencing used peripheral blood, obtained on day 0 of AZD1222 vaccination. The receptors shown here come from an adult in good health.

The chain is built from TRBV2 and TRBJ1-6; D ambiguous. This CDR3 comprises 13 residues. From germline, CDR1 is SNHLY and CDR2 FYNNEI. The V end lost 7 bases, the J end lost 6 bases, and 10 bases lay between the germline ends. The CDR3 spells CASTPEINSPLHF. CDR3 nucleotides: TGTGCCAGCACCCCAGAAATTAATTCACCCCTCCACTTT.

The chain carries TRBV11-2 and TRBJ1-1, with D perhaps matching TRBD1 (5 bases). The V and J ends lost 3 bases and 11 bases respectively, with 10 bases between them. The CDR3 has 11 residues. Germline V gene lookup returns CDR1 SGHAT and CDR2 FQNNGV. DNA of the CDR3: TGTGCCAGCAGCTTGACCAAGGGGGCTTTCTTT. As protein: CASSLTKGAFF. The whole variable domain, filled in from reference TRBV11-2 and TRBJ1-1, reads EAGVAQSPRYKIIEKRQSVAFWCNPISGHATLYWYQQILGQGPKLLIQFQNNGVVDDSQLPKDRFSAERLKGVDSTLKIQPAKLEDSAVYLCASSLTKGAFFGQGTRLTVV.

To note about this clone: Other DNA sequences in the sample encode the same CDR3. The J gene is TRBJ1-1, the V gene TRBV12-3 or TRBV12-4, with 7 bases fitting TRBD1. V was clipped by 5 bases and J by 2 bases; unmatched bases: 2. The CDR3 loop spans 13 amino acids. The DNA for the CDR3 is TGTGCCAGCAGTCGACAGGGAAACACTGAAGCTTTCTTT. It translates to CASSRQGNTEAFF.

This clone has just a few counts. The rearrangement joins TRBV6-4 to TRBJ1-2, with TRBD1 as a possible D gene (6 bases). Trimming shortened V by 4 bases and J by 5 bases, and 14 bases separated the two germline ends. The CDR3 has 14 residues. The germline gives CDR1 MRHNA, CDR2 SNTAGT. This CDR3 reads CASSAQPGQYGYTF. In nucleotides, the CDR3 is TGTGCCAGCAGTGCCCAGCCGGGACAATATGGCTACACCTTC.

Note on this clone: At one boundary the junction diverges from the germline segment, which might be a read error. V gene TRBV3-1 (or the pseudogene TRBV3-2) combines with J gene TRBJ2-7; TRBD1 matches at 11 bases. The CDR3 covers 16 residues. The germline CDR1 and CDR2 sequences are LGHDT and YNNKEL (reference sequence). The CDR3 sequence: CASTQGGTGGTYEQYF. Here the CDR3 DNA reads TGTGCCAGCACCCAAGGCGGGACAGGGGGAACCTACGAGCAGTACTTC.

This clone was observed a single time. The V and J genes are TRBV28 and TRBJ2-1; no firm D call. Germline values: CDR1 MDHEN, CDR2 SYDVKM. V was cut by 3 bases and J by 0 bases, with 9 bases left in between. This CDR3 spans 15 amino acids. In DNA form, the CDR3 reads TGTGCCAGCAGTTTCGGCACCGACTCCTACAATGAGCAGTTCTTC. Translation gives CASSFGTDSYNEQFF. The variable domain in full, completed from reference TRBV28 and TRBJ2-1, reads DVKVTQSSRYLVKRTGEKVFLECVQDMDHENMFWYRQDPGLGLRLIYFSYDVKMKEKGDIPEGYSVSREKKERFSLILESASTNQTSMYLCASSFGTDSYNEQFFGPGTRLTVL.

V is TRBV29-1 and J is TRBJ2-2; D is perhaps TRBD1 or TRBD2 (5 bases each). The germline gives CDR1 SQVTM, CDR2 ANQGSEA. Trimming removed 4 bases from V and 1 base from J, with 13 bases in between. The CDR3 runs to 15 residues. CDR3 sequence reads: CSVVEGPWNTGELFF. CDR3 in DNA: TGCAGCGTTGTTGAGGGACCATGGAACACCGGGGAGCTGTTTTTT.

This rearrangement joins TRBV21-1 to TRBJ1-5. TRBV21-1 is deemed a pseudogene. The CDR3 length is 16 residues. CDR3 loop: CASSKTGTISNQPQHF. The CDR3 DNA sequence: TGTGCCAGCAGCAAAACCGGGACGATTAGCAATCAGCCCCAGCATTTT.

The rearrangement joins TRBV5-8 to TRBJ2-5, with D perhaps being TRBD1 or TRBD2 (5 bases each). This CDR3 has 17 amino acids. CDR1 is SGHTS, CDR2 YDEGEE, per germline. V lost 3 bases and J 6 bases, leaving 24 bases between the germline ends. The chain's CDR3 is CASSSGVWGRGLQTQYF. For the CDR3, the DNA is TGTGCCAGCAGCTCCGGGGTGTGGGGAAGGGGCTTACAGACCCAGTACTTC.

V and J are TRBV3-1 (or the pseudogene TRBV3-2) and TRBJ1-3, with D hard to call. CDR3 length: 16 residues. Trimming removed 4 bases from V and 0 bases from J, with 13 bases in between. In germline, CDR1 is LGHDT, CDR2 YNNKEL (reference sequence). CDR3 DNA: TGTGCCAGCAGCCTGGCATCACGTAGCTCTGGAAACACCATATATTTT. This gives the protein CASSLASRSSGNTIYF.

The chain joins TRBV30 to TRBJ2-6, with 7 nucleotides matching TRBD2. Germline V CDR1 and CDR2: GTSNPN, SVGIG (reference sequence). V dropped 4 bases and J dropped 2; count of bases not matched to a gene: 8. The CDR3 is 16 residues long. The CDR3 loop reads CAWKAGRVAGANVLTF. The CDR3, as DNA: TGTGCCTGGAAGGCAGGGAGGGTTGCTGGGGCCAACGTCCTGACTTTC.

The CDR3 sequence is CASSPRDLNTEAFF. The CDR3, as DNA: TGTGCCAGCTCACCCAGGGATTTGAACACTGAAGCTTTCTTT. This chain connects TRBV18 to TRBJ1-1; TRBD1 might be the D (5 bases). The CDR3 spans 14 residues. Germline lookup yields CDR1 KGHSH and CDR2 LQKENI. V lost 3 bases and J lost 0, with 8 bases in between.

This clone was detected only once. J is TRBJ1-2 and V is TRBV28; D gene uncertain. The CDR3 has 11 amino acids. Germline assignment: CDR1 MDHEN and CDR2 SYDVKM. Trimming stripped 3 bases from V and 5 bases from J, with 4 bases between. CDR3 nucleotide sequence: TGTGCCAGCAGTTTCCAGTATGGCTACACCTTC. Translated, it gives CASSFQYGYTF.

The chain employs TRBV28 and TRBJ1-5, with D possibly TRBD1 on 5 matching bases. The germline CDR1 and CDR2 sequences are MDHEN and SYDVKM. This CDR3 has 15 residues. Between the trimmed V and J ends, which lost 7 bases and 6 bases, there was a span of 19 bases. The CDR3 DNA is TGTGCCAGCATCCCGGAGGGGTCGTGGGGTCAGCCCCAGCATTTT. Its translation is CASIPEGSWGQPQHF.